The clone carrying this TCR beta chain was seen repeatedly, ten times or more. This sample stems from a study of T cells after yellow fever vaccination. From the 5' RACE reads, TCRdb called clonotypes with MiXCR, one entry per CDR3 protein. The sample carries fewer than 400,000 distinct CDR3 sequences, 6.2% recorded once. The CDR3 runs 13 residues. Trimming left V 1 base short and J 4 bases short, with 8 bases between. CDR1 is DFQATT, CDR2 SNEGSKA, per germline (reference sequence). This TCR came from a man younger than 40 who received the YFV17D yellow fever vaccine. The chain employs TRBV20-1 and TRBJ1-5; D gene uncertain. Specimen: PBMCs, collected 5 days after the yellow fever booster vaccination. The CDR3 DNA follows: TGCAGTGCTAGAGGGGCAGATAATCAGCCCCAGCATTTT. Amino acids: CSARGADNQPQHF.